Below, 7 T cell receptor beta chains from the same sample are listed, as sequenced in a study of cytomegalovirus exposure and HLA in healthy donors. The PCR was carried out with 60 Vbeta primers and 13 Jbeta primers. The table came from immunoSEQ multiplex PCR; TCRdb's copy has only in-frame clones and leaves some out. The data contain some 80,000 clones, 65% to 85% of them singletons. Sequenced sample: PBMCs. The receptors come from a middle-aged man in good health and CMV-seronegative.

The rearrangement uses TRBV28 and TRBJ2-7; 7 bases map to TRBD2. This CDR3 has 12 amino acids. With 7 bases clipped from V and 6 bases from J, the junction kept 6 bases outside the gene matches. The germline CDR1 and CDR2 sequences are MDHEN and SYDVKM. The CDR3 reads CASIGGSSEQYF. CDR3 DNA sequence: TGTGCCAGCATCGGGGGGTCGAGCGAGCAGTACTTC.

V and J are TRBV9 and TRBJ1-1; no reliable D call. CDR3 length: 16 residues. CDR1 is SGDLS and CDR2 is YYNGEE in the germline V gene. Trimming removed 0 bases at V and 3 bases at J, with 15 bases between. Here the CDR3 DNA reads TGTGCCAGCAGCGTAGGGAGCGGCCTGTTTGACACTGAAGCTTTCTTT. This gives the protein CASSVGSGLFDTEAFF. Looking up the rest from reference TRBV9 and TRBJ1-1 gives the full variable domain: DSGVTQTPKHLITATGQRVTLRCSPRSGDLSVYWYQQSLDQGLQFLIQYYNGEERAKGNILERFSAQQFPDLHSELNLSSLELGDSALYFCASSVGSGLFDTEAFFGQGTRLTVV.

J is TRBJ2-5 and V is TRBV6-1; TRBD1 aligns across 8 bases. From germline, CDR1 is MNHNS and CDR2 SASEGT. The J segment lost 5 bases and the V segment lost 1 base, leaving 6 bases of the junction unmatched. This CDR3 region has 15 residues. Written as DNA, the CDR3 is TGTGCCAGCAGTGAAGACAGGGGGGTTTGGGAGACCCAGTACTTC. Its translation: CASSEDRGVWETQYF.

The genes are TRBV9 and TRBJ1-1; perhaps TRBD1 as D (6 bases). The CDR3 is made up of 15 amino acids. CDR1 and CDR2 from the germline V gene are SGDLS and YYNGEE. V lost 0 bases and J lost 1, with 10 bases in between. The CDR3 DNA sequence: TGTGCCAGCAGCGTAGAGGGGACACCGAACACTGAAGCTTTCTTT. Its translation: CASSVEGTPNTEAFF. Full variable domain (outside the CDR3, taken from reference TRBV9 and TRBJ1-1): DSGVTQTPKHLITATGQRVTLRCSPRSGDLSVYWYQQSLDQGLQFLIQYYNGEERAKGNILERFSAQQFPDLHSELNLSSLELGDSALYFCASSVEGTPNTEAFFGQGTRLTVV.

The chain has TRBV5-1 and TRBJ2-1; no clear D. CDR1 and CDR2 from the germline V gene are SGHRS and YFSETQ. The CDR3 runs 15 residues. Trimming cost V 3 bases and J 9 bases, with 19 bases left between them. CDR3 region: CASSSLMTPRGEQFF. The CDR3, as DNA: TGCGCCAGCAGCTCCCTTATGACACCTCGTGGTGAGCAGTTCTTC.

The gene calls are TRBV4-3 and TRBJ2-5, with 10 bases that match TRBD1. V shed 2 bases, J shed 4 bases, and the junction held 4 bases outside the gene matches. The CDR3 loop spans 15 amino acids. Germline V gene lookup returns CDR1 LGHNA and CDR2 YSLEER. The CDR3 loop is CASSQLGQGRETQYF. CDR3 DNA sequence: TGCGCCAGCAGCCAACTGGGACAGGGGAGAGAGACCCAGTACTTC.

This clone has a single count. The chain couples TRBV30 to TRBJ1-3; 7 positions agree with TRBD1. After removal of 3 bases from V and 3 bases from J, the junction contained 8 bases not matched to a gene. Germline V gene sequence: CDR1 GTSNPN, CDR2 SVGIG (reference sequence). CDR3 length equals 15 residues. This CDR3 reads CAWSGQALVGNTIYF. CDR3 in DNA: TGTGCCTGGAGCGGACAGGCCCTCGTTGGAAACACCATATATTTT. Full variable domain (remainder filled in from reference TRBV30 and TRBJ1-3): SQTIHQWPATLVQPVGSPLSLECTVEGTSNPNLYWYRQAAGRGLQLLFYSVGIGQISSEVPQNLSASRPQDRQFILSSKKLLLSDSGFYLCAWSGQALVGNTIYFGEGSWLTVV.